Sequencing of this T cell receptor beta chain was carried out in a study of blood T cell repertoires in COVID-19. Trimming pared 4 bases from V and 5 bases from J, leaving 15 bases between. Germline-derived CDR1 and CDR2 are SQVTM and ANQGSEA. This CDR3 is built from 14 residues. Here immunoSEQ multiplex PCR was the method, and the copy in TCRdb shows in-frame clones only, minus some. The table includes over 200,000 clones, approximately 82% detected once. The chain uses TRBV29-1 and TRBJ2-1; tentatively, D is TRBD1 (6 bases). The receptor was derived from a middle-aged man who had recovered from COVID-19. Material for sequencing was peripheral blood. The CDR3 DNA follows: TGCAGCGTTGCTGCCGGGACAAGGCACAATGAGCAGTTCTTC. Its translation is CSVAAGTRHNEQFF.